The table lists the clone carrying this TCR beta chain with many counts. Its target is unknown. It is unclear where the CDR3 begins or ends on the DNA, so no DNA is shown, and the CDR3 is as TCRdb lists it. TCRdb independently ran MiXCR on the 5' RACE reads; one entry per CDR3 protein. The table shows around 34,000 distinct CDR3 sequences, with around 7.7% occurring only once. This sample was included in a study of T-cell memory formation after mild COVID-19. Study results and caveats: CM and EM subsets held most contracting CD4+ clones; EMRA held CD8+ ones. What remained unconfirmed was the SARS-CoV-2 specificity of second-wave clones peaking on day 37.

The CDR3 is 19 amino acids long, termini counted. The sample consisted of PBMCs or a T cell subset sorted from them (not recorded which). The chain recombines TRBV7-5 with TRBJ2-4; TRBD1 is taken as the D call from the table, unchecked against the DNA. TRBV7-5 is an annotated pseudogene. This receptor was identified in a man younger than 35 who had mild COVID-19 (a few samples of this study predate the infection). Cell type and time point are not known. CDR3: CISVPEARTGIGGWNIQYF.